This T cell receptor beta chain was sequenced for a study of T cell repertoires in cytomegalovirus infection. Study-wide results and caveats: There were HLA-C-restricted CMV-specific TCR beta clonotypes dominating the ex vivo response.

MiXCR, run by TCRdb on the reads, gives a single entry per CDR3 protein. The top ten hold over 20% of the sample, which has 170,000 or so distinct CDR3 sequences, approximately 15% seen once. There are a few counts of this clonotype. No antigen is known for it. Germline V gives CDR1 MGHRA, CDR2 YSYEKL. CDR3 length: 17 amino acids. The V gene lost 1 base and the J gene lost 0 bases, with 16 bases spanning the gap. The V gene is TRBV4-1, the J gene TRBJ2-7; D may be TRBD1 or TRBD2 (5 bases each). The source material was PBMCs. The receptor was isolated from a human donor in good health (CMV status not recorded). Some clones in this sample may be carry-over from other donors' samples. Here the CDR3 reads CASSQGVAGAGSYEQYF. DNA of the CDR3: TGCGCCAGCAGCCAAGGGGTCGCCGGGGCCGGCTCCTACGAGCAGTACTTC.